This T cell receptor beta chain is drawn from a study of control samples from healthy donors and cancer patients. Of note for this clone: Other DNA sequences in the same sample also yield this CDR3.

Sequenced by immunoSEQ multiplex PCR; TCRdb stores in-frame clones only, minus some. The table shows roughly 100,000 clones, with about 80% occurring only once. Trimming took off 2 bases at V and 5 bases at J, with 7 bases between the two ends. Germline V lookup: CDR1 SGHRS, CDR2 YFSETQ. The CDR3 covers 12 residues. The chain uses TRBV5-1 and TRBJ1-2; D is perhaps TRBD1 (6 bases). Input material: blood. This TCR was recovered from a woman aged 50 to 60 in good health. As DNA, the CDR3 is TGCGCCAGCAGCTTACAGGGATATGGCTACACCTTC. It is translated as CASSLQGYGYTF.